This TCR beta chain was observed in a study of regulatory T cells in long-lasting Graves disease. Study-wide context: Freshly diagnosed Graves' patients had used antithyroid drugs for under 3 months.

Time point defined: newly diagnosed GD, antithyroid drugs for less than 3 months. The TCR library was prepared using RNA isolated from PBMCs. Researchers made TCR beta libraries by using iRepertoire HTBI primers and running Arm-PCR on CDR3 regions. TCRdb used MiXCR to reprocess the multiplex PCR reads, holding one entry per CDR3 protein. In the table there are some 250,000 distinct CDR3 sequences, 15% to 20% of which are singletons. The germline V and J ends were trimmed by 2 bases and 2 bases, with 11 bases remaining between them. The CDR3 extends over 14 amino acids. Germline values: CDR1 SGHRS, CDR2 YFSETQ. This clonotype occurred a few times. In addition, the sample was reused for a study of T cells in Graves' hyperthyroidism and ophthalmopathy. That publication notes: Hyperthyroidism, newly diagnosed and lasting under 2 months, affected patients aged 18 to 65. The study used the HTBI primer set for a first-round RT-PCR of the TCR CDR3. Blood also held most thyroid clonotypes expanded beyond 0.001.

Sequencing used peripheral blood mononuclear cells (PBMCs), obtained at new diagnosis, from a patient treated with antithyroid drugs. This receptor was identified in a woman aged 25-40 years with Graves disease. This chain links TRBV5-1 with TRBJ2-7, with D maybe TRBD2 (6 bases). In DNA form, the CDR3 reads TGCGCCAGCAGCTTACTGGGACTTACCTACGAGCAGTACTTC. Translation: CASSLLGLTYEQYF.